The clone carrying this TCR beta chain has a handful of counts. TCRdb's copy holds only in-frame clones and misses some; the assay was immunoSEQ multiplex PCR. The sample includes 90,000 to 130,000 clones, more than 70% of them seen just once. The record originates from a study of cytomegalovirus exposure and HLA in healthy donors. V shed 2 bases and J 7 bases; nucleotides not matched to a gene: 7. The germline gives CDR1 GTSNPN, CDR2 SVGIG (reference sequence). The CDR3 is 13 amino acids. The chain recombines TRBV30 with TRBJ1-2, with 7 bases matching TRBD1. Sequencing was done on a sample of PBMCs. This receptor was taken from a woman between 18 and 29 years old in good health and CMV-seronegative. Here the CDR3 reads CAWSIQGSFGYTF. The CDR3 DNA follows: TGTGCCTGGAGTATACAGGGGTCTTTTGGCTACACCTTC.